This TCR beta chain was captured by sequencing in a study of cytomegalovirus exposure and HLA in healthy donors. The primer mix had 60 Vbeta and 13 Jbeta primers. TCRdb's table, derived via immunoSEQ multiplex PCR, lists solely in-frame clones and lacks some. The sample includes 95,000 to 150,000 clones, about four fifths of them seen just once. V lost 6 bases, J lost 8 bases, and 9 bases stayed unmatched. CDR1 is SGHTA, CDR2 FQGNSA, per germline. The CDR3 is 14 amino acids. The V and J genes are TRBV7-2 and TRBJ1-4, with TRBD1 matching 7 bases. Sequencing was performed on PBMCs. The source is a woman in her thirties or forties in good health and CMV-seronegative. The CDR3, as DNA: TGTGCCAGCAGACAGGGGTGGGGGGACGAAAAACTGTTTTTT. This encodes CASRQGWGDEKLFF.